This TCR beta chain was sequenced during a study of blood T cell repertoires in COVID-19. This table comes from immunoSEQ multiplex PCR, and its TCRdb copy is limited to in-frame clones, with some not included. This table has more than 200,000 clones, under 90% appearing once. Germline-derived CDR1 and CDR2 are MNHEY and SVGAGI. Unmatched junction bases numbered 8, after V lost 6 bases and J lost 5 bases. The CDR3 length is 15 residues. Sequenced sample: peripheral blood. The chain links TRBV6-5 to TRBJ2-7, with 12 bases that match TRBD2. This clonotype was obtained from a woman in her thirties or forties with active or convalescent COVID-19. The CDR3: CASRGASGRGHEQYF. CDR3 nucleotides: TGTGCCAGCAGGGGAGCTAGCGGGAGGGGACACGAGCAGTACTTC.